What follows are 10 T cell receptor beta chains derived from one specimen sequenced in a study of cytomegalovirus exposure and HLA in healthy donors. It was with 60 Vbeta and 13 Jbeta primers that the PCR ran. Libraries were prepared by immunoSEQ multiplex PCR; TCRdb keeps only in-frame clonotypes and omits some of them. The data hold over 150,000 clones, with about 76% observed a single time. Sequencing was carried out using PBMCs. The receptors originated from a male donor in good health and CMV-seropositive.

This rearrangement joins TRBV4-1 to TRBJ2-4; 9 bases match TRBD2. CDR1 MGHRA and CDR2 YSYEKL come from the germline V gene. The ends lost 1 base at V and 3 bases at J; junction bases unmatched: 7. CDR3 size: 17 residues. The CDR3 here is CASSQVGGGVGKNIQYF. In DNA, the CDR3 is TGCGCCAGCAGCCAAGTGGGCGGGGGGGTTGGCAAAAACATTCAGTACTTC.

CDR3 residues: CASSVHPGTYEQYF. The CDR3 region has the DNA TGTGCCAGCAGCGTACATCCGGGAACCTACGAGCAGTACTTC. The chain has TRBV9 and TRBJ2-7, with D perhaps matching TRBD2 (5 bases). The germline V gene encodes CDR1 SGDLS and CDR2 YYNGEE. The length of the CDR3 is 14 residues. V shed 1 base and J shed 2 bases, with 10 bases lying between them.

The CDR3 DNA sequence: TGTGCCAGCAGTTACAGCGGGGGGGGGTCCTACAATGAGCAGTTCTTC. Protein sequence: CASSYSGGGSYNEQFF. The chain employs TRBV6-5 and TRBJ2-1, with 10 bases identical to TRBD2. The germline V gene encodes CDR1 MNHEY and CDR2 SVGAGI. J lost 1 base, V lost 2 bases, and 2 bases had no gene match. CDR3 length: 16 residues.

The V gene is TRBV7-9, the J gene TRBJ1-1; D perhaps matches TRBD1 (5 bases). Trimming shortened V by 1 base and J by 2 bases, and 17 bases separated the two germline ends. CDR1 and CDR2 (germline): SEHNR, FQNEAQ (reference sequence). CDR3 length: 17 residues. CDR3 sequence (DNA): TGTGCCAGCAGCTTAGAGCCCGTGGGGGGTAGAAACACTGAAGCTTTCTTT. This sequence encodes CASSLEPVGGRNTEAFF. Looking up the rest from reference TRBV7-9 and TRBJ1-1 gives the full variable domain: DTGVSQNPRHKITKRGQNVTFRCDPISEHNRLYWYRQTLGQGPEFLTYFQNEAQLEKSRLLSDRFSAERPKGSFSTLEIQRTEQGDSAMYLCASSLEPVGGRNTEAFFGQGTRLTVV.

V gene TRBV5-4 combines with J gene TRBJ1-2; D might be TRBD1 (6 bases). Germline CDR1 and CDR2: SGHNT and YYREEE (reference sequence). The CDR3 contains 14 residues. With 4 bases removed from V and 4 bases from J, the gap between germline ends came to 14 bases. The CDR3 reads CASSPQGETYGYTF. The CDR3 region has the DNA TGTGCCAGCAGCCCACAGGGTGAAACCTATGGCTACACCTTC.

The chain has TRBV6-1 and TRBJ2-1; a weak D match, TRBD2 (6 bases). Trimming removed 9 bases at V and 5 bases at J, with 14 bases between. This CDR3 has 13 amino acids. Germline values: CDR1 MNHNS, CDR2 SASEGT. The CDR3 region has the DNA TGTGCCAGTCTAGCGATACTGAACAATGAGCAGTTCTTC. Its translation: CASLAILNNEQFF.

This clone has just one count. V gene TRBV5-1 combines with J gene TRBJ2-7, with D maybe TRBD2 (7 bases). This CDR3 is built from 14 residues. CDR1 is SGHRS, CDR2 YFSETQ, per germline. V was shortened by 5 bases and J by 6 bases, with 18 bases between the two germline ends. Written as DNA, the CDR3 is TGCGCCAGCAGTTTGTGGGGGGGGCCCCGCGAGCAGTACTTC. Its protein product is CASSLWGGPREQYF.

The J gene is TRBJ1-2, the V gene TRBV5-6; D ambiguous. Trimming removed 0 bases at V and 8 bases at J, with 17 bases between. The CDR3 contains 15 residues. The V gene's germline CDR1 is SGHDT and CDR2 YYEEEE. The CDR3 region is CASSLVYPRREGYTF. CDR3 sequence (DNA): TGTGCCAGCAGCTTGGTTTATCCTAGGCGGGAGGGCTACACCTTC.

This sequence joins TRBV29-1 and TRBJ1-1; D ambiguous. This CDR3 contains 13 residues. V lost 3 bases, J lost 1 base, and 9 bases lay in between. Per the germline V gene, CDR1 is SQVTM and CDR2 is ANQGSEA. DNA for the CDR3: TGCAGCGTTGAGGCGCAGGCGAACACTGAAGCTTTCTTT. This encodes CSVEAQANTEAFF.

The V and J genes are TRBV12-5 and TRBJ2-5; 7 nucleotides agree with TRBD1. The trim removed 4 bases at V and 3 bases at J, leaving 14 bases unmatched. The CDR3 sequence is 17 residues long. Germline V lookup: CDR1 LGHNT, CDR2 FRNRAP. CDR3 sequence: CASGSGTGTRGKETQYF. The DNA for the CDR3 is TGTGCTAGTGGTTCGGGAACGGGGACCAGGGGGAAAGAGACCCAGTACTTC.